The present TCR beta chain was sequenced within a study of T cell responses to AZD1222 COVID-19 vaccine. General observations from the study: White British people made up most donors, females outnumbered males, and clonal diversity was possibly underestimated. Spike-specific TCRs gained breadth and depth after people received two AZD1222 doses.

The CDR3 runs 15 residues. Germline CDR1 reads MDHEN; CDR2 reads SYDVKM. After removal of 6 bases from V and 5 bases from J, the junction contained 11 bases not matched to a gene. Clones were read by immunoSEQ multiplex PCR, and TCRdb kept only the in-frame ones, dropping some. Seen here are approximately 90,000 clones, roughly nine tenths observed once, and the top ten hold around 3.5%. As for this clone: Its antigen remains unidentified.

The chain links TRBV28 to TRBJ1-1; 8 nucleotides match TRBD1. Sequencing was performed on peripheral blood, taken on day 0 of AZD1222 vaccination. This receptor was obtained from an adult in good health. The CDR3 DNA follows: TGTGCCAGCAGCCCTCTCAGGGGGCTATTAACTGAAGCTTTCTTT. This encodes CASSPLRGLLTEAFF. Drawing the rest from reference TRBV28 and TRBJ1-1, the complete variable domain is DVKVTQSSRYLVKRTGEKVFLECVQDMDHENMFWYRQDPGLGLRLIYFSYDVKMKEKGDIPEGYSVSREKKERFSLILESASTNQTSMYLCASSPLRGLLTEAFFGQGTRLTVV.